The clone carrying this TCR beta chain was found many times. Antigen specificity is unknown. No fewer than 7 million PBMCs went into each sample. The source of the sample is a study of blood T cells in healthy people across ages. Findings and caveats of the study: With donor CMV status unknown, expanded clonotype changes were possibly confounded.

Combining a sample-barcoded 5' primer with a J-beta primer mix, a second PCR ran for 7 to 11 cycles. MiXCR, applied by TCRdb to the 5' RACE reads, yields one record per CDR3 protein. The table includes around 650,000 distinct CDR3 sequences, approximately 29% detected once. The sample taken for sequencing was blood. The receptor comes from a woman of 80 years or more in good health.

CDR3 sequence: CASSRDRAEAFF. In DNA, the CDR3 is TGTGCCAGCAGTCGGGACAGGGCTGAAGCTTTCTTT. The chain combines TRBV7-9 with TRBJ1-1, with 9 bases fitting TRBD1. Germline V gene sequence: CDR1 SEHNR, CDR2 FQNEAQ (reference sequence). This CDR3 has 12 amino acids. V lost 6 bases to trimming and J lost 6 bases; unmatched junction nucleotides: 2.